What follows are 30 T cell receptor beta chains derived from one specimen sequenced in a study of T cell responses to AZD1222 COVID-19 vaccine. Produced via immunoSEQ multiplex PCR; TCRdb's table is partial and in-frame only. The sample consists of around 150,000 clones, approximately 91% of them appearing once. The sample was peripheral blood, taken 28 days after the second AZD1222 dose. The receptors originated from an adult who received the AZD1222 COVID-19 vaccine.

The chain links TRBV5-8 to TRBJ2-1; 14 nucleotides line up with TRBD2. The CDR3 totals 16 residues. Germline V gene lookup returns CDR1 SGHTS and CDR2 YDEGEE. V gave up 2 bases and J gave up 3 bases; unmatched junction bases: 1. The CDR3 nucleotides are TGTGCCAGCAGCTTCGGGACTAGCGGGGGCTACAATGAGCAGTTCTTC. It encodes CASSFGTSGGYNEQFF.

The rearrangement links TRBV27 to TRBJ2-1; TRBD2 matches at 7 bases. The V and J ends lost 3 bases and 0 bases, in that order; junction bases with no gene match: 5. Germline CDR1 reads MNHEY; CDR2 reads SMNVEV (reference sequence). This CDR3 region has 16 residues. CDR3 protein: CASSLTSRSSYNEQFF. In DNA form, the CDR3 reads TGTGCCAGCAGTTTGACTAGCCGAAGCTCCTACAATGAGCAGTTCTTC.

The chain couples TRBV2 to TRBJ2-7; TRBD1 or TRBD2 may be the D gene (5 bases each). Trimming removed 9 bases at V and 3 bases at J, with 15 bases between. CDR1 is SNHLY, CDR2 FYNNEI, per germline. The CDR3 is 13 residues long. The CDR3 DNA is TGTGCCAGTTTAAGGGACCTATTCTACGAGCAGTACTTC. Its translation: CASLRDLFYEQYF. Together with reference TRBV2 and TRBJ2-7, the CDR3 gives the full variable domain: EPEVTQTPSHQVTQMGQEVILRCVPISNHLYFYWYRQILGQKVEFLVSFYNNEISEKSEIFDDQFSVERPDGSNFTLKIRSTKLEDSAMYFCASLRDLFYEQYFGPGTRLTVT.

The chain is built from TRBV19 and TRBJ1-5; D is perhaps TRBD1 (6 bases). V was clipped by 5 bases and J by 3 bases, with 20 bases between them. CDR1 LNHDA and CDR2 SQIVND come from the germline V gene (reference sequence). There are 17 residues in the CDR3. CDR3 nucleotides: TGTGCCAGTAGTCATCAGGGGTTCGACATAGTCAATCAGCCCCAGCATTTT. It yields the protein CASSHQGFDIVNQPQHF.

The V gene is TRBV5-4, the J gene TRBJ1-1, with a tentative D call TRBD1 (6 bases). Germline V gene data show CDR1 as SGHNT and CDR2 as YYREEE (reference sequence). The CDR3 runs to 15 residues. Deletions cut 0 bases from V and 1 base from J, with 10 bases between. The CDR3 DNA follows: TGTGCCAGCAGCTTGGTGGGACAAGGGAACACTGAAGCTTTCTTT. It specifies CASSLVGQGNTEAFF.

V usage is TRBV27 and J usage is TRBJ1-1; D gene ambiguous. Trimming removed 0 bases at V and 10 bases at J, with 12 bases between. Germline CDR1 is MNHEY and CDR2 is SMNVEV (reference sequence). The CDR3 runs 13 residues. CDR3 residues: CASSLSLYGTAFF. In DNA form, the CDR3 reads TGTGCCAGCAGTTTATCCTTATACGGTACAGCTTTCTTT.

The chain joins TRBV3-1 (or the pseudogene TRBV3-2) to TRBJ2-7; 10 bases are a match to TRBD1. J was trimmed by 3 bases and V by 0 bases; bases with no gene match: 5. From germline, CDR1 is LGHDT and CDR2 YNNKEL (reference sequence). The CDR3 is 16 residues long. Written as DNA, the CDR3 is TGTGCCAGCAGCCAAGATCTTGGGGACAGGGGCTACGAGCAGTACTTC. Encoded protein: CASSQDLGDRGYEQYF.

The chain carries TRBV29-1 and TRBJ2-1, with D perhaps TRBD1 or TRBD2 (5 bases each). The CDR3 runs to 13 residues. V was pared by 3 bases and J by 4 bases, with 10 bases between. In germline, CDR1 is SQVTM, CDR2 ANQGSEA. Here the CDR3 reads CSVEGRLYNEQFF. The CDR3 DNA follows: TGCAGCGTTGAGGGACGGCTGTACAATGAGCAGTTCTTC.

The CDR3 reads CASSLSIRQDMNTEAFF. Written as DNA, the CDR3 is TGCGCCAGCAGCTTGTCGATTCGGCAAGACATGAACACTGAAGCTTTCTTT. V and J are TRBV5-1 and TRBJ1-1; D call uncertain. Germline-derived CDR1 and CDR2 are SGHRS and YFSETQ. The ends were cut back, 1 base at V and 0 bases at J, with 16 bases in the middle. This CDR3 contains 17 residues.

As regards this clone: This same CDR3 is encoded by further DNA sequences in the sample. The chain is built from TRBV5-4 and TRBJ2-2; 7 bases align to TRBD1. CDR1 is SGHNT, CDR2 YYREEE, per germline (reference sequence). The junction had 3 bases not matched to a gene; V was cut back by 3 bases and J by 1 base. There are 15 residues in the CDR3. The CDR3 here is CASSSGTENTGELFF. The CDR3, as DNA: TGTGCCAGCAGCTCCGGGACAGAGAACACCGGGGAGCTGTTTTTT.

CDR3 loop: CASSHPPQGTEAFF. CDR3 bases: TGTGCCAGCAGCCACCCCCCACAGGGCACTGAAGCTTTCTTT. The rearrangement joins TRBV3-1 (or the pseudogene TRBV3-2) to TRBJ1-1; D is perhaps TRBD1 (6 bases). In germline, CDR1 is LGHDT, CDR2 YNNKEL (reference sequence). The CDR3 has 14 residues. Trimming took 3 bases from V and 4 from J, leaving 12 bases between them.

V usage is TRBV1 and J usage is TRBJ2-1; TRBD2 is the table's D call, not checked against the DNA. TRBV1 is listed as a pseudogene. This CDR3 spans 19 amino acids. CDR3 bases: TGCACCAGCAGCTCTACCCGCGGACTAGCGGAAACCTCCTACAATGAGCAGTTCTTC. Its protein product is CTSSSTRGLAETSYNEQFF.

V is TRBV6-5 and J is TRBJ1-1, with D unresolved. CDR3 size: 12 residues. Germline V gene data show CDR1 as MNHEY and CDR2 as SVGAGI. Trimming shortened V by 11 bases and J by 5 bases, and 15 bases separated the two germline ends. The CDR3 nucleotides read TGTGCCGGAGGCGGTCAGTGGACTGAAGCTTTCTTT. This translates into CAGGGQWTEAFF.

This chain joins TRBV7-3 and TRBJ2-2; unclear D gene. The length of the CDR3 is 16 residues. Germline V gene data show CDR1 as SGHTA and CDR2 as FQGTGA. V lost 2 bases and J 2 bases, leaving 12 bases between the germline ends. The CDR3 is CASSLGSSLNTGELFF. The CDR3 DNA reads TGTGCCAGCAGCTTAGGTAGCAGCCTAAACACCGGGGAGCTGTTTTTT.

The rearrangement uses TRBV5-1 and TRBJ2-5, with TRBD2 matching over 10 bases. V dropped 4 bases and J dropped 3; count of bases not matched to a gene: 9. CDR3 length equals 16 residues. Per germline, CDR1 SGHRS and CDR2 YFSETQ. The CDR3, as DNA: TGCGCCAGCAGCCCCCAAGCGGGGGGGCGTGAAGAGACCCAGTACTTC. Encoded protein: CASSPQAGGREETQYF.

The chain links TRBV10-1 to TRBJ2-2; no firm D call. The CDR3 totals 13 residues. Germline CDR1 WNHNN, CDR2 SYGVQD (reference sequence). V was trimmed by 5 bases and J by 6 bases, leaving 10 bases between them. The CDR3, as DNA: TGCGCCAGCAGTTCCTCCGGGCCCGGGGAGCTGTTTTTT. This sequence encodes CASSSSGPGELFF.

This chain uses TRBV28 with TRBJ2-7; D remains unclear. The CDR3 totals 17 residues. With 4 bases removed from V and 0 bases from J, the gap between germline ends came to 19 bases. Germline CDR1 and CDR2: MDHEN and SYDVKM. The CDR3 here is CASSSPRGAGSSYEQYF. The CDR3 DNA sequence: TGTGCCAGCAGTTCCCCCAGAGGTGCCGGCAGCTCCTACGAGCAGTACTTC.

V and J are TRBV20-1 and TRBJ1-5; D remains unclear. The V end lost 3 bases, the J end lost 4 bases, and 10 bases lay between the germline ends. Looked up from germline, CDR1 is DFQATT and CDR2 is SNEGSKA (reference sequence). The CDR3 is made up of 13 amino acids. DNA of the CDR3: TGCAGTGCTAGTGAGGGTCAGAATCAGCCCCAGCATTTT. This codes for CSASEGQNQPQHF.

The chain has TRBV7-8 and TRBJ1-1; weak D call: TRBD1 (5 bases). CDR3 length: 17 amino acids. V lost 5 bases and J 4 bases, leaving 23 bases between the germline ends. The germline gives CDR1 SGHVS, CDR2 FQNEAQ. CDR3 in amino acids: CASSQIIAGGFGTEAFF. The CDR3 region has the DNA TGTGCCAGCAGCCAAATTATAGCCGGGGGTTTTGGCACTGAAGCTTTCTTT. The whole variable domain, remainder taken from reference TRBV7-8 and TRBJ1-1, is GAGVSQSPRYKVAKRGQDVALRCDPISGHVSLFWYQQALGQGPEFLTYFQNEAQLDKSGLPSDRFFAERPEGSVSTLKIQRTQQEDSAVYLCASSQIIAGGFGTEAFFGQGTRLTVV.

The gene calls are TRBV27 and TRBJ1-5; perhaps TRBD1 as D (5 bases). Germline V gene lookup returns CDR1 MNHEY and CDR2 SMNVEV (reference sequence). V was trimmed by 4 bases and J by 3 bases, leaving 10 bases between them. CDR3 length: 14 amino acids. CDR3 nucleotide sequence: TGTGCCAGCAGTTCCAGGGTAGACAATCAGCCCCAGCATTTT. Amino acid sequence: CASSSRVDNQPQHF.

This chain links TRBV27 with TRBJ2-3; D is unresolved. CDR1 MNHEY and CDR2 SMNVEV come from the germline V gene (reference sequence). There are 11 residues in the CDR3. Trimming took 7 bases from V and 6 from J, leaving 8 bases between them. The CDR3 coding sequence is TGTGCCAGCATGCCCATGGATACGCAGTATTTT. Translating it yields CASMPMDTQYF.

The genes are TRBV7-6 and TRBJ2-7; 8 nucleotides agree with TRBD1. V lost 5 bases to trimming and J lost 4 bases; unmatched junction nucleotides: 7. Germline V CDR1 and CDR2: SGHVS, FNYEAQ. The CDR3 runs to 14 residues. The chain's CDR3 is CASSPSGTGYEQYF. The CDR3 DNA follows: TGTGCCAGCAGCCCTTCCGGGACAGGATACGAGCAGTACTTC.

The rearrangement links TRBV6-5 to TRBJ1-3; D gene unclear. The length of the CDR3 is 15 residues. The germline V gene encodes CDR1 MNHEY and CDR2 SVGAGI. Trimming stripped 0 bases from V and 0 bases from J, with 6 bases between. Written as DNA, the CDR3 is TGTGCCAGCAGTTACTCACGGGGCTCTGGAAACACCATATATTTT. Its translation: CASSYSRGSGNTIYF.

The CDR3 spells CASSAALTGGDEKLFF. In DNA, the CDR3 is TGTGCCAGCAGCGCGGCCCTGACAGGGGGAGATGAAAAACTGTTTTTT. The chain has TRBV9 and TRBJ1-4; 9 nucleotides align to TRBD1. The CDR3 sequence is 16 residues long. CDR1 SGDLS and CDR2 YYNGEE come from the germline V gene. V was clipped by 3 bases and J by 6 bases; unmatched bases: 9.

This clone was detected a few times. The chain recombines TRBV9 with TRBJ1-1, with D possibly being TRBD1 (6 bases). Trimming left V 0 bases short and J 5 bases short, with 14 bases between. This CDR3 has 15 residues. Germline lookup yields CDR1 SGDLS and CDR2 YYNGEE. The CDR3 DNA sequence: TGTGCCAGCAGCGTAGTTATGGGGGCGGATACTGAAGCTTTCTTT. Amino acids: CASSVVMGADTEAFF.

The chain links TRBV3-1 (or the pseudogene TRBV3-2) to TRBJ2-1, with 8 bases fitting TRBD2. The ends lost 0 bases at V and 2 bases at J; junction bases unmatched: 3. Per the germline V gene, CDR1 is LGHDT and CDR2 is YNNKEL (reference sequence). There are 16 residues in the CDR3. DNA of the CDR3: TGTGCCAGCAGCCAAGACACTAGCGGCCCCTACAATGAGCAGTTCTTC. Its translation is CASSQDTSGPYNEQFF.

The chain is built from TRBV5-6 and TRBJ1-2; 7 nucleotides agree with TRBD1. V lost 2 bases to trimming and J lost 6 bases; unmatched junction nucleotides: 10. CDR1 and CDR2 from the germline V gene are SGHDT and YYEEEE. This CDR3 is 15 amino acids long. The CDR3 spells CASSFRFGTVDGYTF. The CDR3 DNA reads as TGTGCCAGCAGCTTTAGGTTCGGGACAGTTGATGGCTACACCTTC. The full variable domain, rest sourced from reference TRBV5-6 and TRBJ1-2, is DAGVTQSPTHLIKTRGQQVTLRCSPKSGHDTVSWYQQALGQGPQFIFQYYEEEERQRGNFPDRFSGHQFPNYSSELNVNALLLGDSALYLCASSFRFGTVDGYTFGSGTRLTVV.

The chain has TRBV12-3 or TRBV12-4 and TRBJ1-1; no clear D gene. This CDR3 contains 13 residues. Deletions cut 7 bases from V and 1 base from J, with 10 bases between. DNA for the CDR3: TGTGCCAGCACCCCGATGGAGAACACTGAAGCTTTCTTT. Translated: CASTPMENTEAFF.

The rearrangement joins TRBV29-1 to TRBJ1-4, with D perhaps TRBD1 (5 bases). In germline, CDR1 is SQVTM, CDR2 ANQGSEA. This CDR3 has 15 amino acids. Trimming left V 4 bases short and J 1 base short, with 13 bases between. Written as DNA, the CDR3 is TGCAGCGTTGCCACTGGGGGGATAACTAATGAAAAACTGTTTTTT. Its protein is CSVATGGITNEKLFF.

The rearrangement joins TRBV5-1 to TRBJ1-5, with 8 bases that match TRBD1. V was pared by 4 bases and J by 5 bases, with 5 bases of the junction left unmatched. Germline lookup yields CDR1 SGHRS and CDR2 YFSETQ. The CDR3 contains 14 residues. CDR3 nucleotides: TGCGCCAGCAGCCCCGGACAGGGCGATCAGCCCCAGCATTTT. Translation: CASSPGQGDQPQHF.